The T cell receptor beta chain under discussion was sequenced for a study of shared clonotypes between healthy human individuals. For the study at large: CD8 memory received one plate per donor, CD8 naive two, CD4 memory three and CD4 naive three.

Naive CD8 populations comprised CD45RO-negative cells positively selected for CCR7, excluding terminally differentiated effector memory CD45RA+ cells. At deep level, the assay was performed. Assay: immunoSEQ multiplex PCR; the TCRdb copy retains only in-frame clones and omits some. The sample contains around 2.1 million clones, 90% to 95% of which appear only once. General observations from the study: As a rule, naive subsets had a larger estimated richness than memory subsets. Depth of sequencing was expected to influence donor clonotype sharing.

Germline V lookup: CDR1 MNHEY, CDR2 SMNVEV (reference sequence). V shed 1 base and J shed 14 bases, with 21 bases lying between them. The CDR3 loop spans 15 amino acids. As to this clone: Its antigen remains unknown.

Specimen: naive CD8+ T cells from PBMCs. This TCR derives from a man aged 18 to 29 in good health. Some clones in this sample may be carry-over from other donors' samples. The chain uses TRBV27 and TRBJ2-1; weak D call: TRBD2 (7 bases). The CDR3 DNA sequence: TGTGCCAGCAGTTTATATGGGGGGGCACAGGGAGGGGAGTTCTTC. This sequence encodes CASSLYGGAQGGEFF.